The present T cell receptor (beta chain) was sequenced within a study of PD-1 blockade in classical Hodgkin lymphoma. Study observations and caveats: Baseline TCR diversity was reportedly lower in newly diagnosed patients than in healthy donors. It was reported as lower still in relapsed/refractory patients. The authors have not defined what causes the repertoire differences, possibly disease activity or prior therapy.

Every patient had relapsed following autologous stem cell transplantation, and cohorts differed in brentuximab vedotin exposure. Some clones are missing from TCRdb's copy, which holds only in-frame ones; the method was immunoSEQ multiplex PCR. This table has about 97,000 clones, over 80% appearing once. Germline assignment: CDR1 MRHNA and CDR2 SNTAGT. Trimming removed 4 bases from V and 8 bases from J, with 11 bases in between. This CDR3 is 13 amino acids long. Notes on this clone: Its antigen is as yet unknown.

Source: peripheral blood mononuclear cells (PBMCs), taken at baseline. The chain combines TRBV6-4 with TRBJ1-4; D call uncertain. The TCR comes from a human donor with classical Hodgkin lymphoma. In nucleotides, the CDR3 is TGTGCCAGCAGTGCTGGGAGTCGGGAAAAACTGTTTTTT. This gives the protein CASSAGSREKLFF.